The next 30 T cell receptor beta chains were all read from a single sample in a study of blood T cell repertoires in COVID-19. The protocol was immunoSEQ multiplex PCR, while the TCRdb copy is restricted to in-frame clones and leaves out a portion. Among 160,000 or so clones listed, around 80% were seen once. Specimen: peripheral blood. The source of these receptors is an elderly woman with acute or convalescent COVID-19.

The chain combines TRBV11-2 with TRBJ1-4, with unresolved D. Per the germline V gene, CDR1 is SGHAT and CDR2 is FQNNGV. This CDR3 is built from 13 residues. Trimming removed 3 bases from V and 5 bases from J, with 7 bases in between. The CDR3, as DNA: TGTGCCAGCAGCTTCGGGATCAATGAAAAACTGTTTTTT. Translation gives CASSFGINEKLFF. Drawing the rest from reference TRBV11-2 and TRBJ1-4, the complete variable domain is EAGVAQSPRYKIIEKRQSVAFWCNPISGHATLYWYQQILGQGPKLLIQFQNNGVVDDSQLPKDRFSAERLKGVDSTLKIQPAKLEDSAVYLCASSFGINEKLFFGSGTQLSVL.

The V and J genes are TRBV4-2 and TRBJ2-7; D might be TRBD1 (5 bases). The V gene's germline CDR1 is LGHNA and CDR2 YNFKEQ. Trimming took 1 base from V and 5 from J, leaving 21 bases between them. The CDR3 consists of 17 residues. The chain's CDR3 is CASSQVFKRTYPHEQYF. The CDR3 region has the DNA TGTGCCAGCAGCCAAGTGTTCAAGAGGACATATCCCCACGAGCAGTACTTC.

This clone appeared a single time. The chain employs TRBV30 and TRBJ1-5, with no clear D. Germline V CDR1 and CDR2: GTSNPN, SVGIG (reference sequence). Trimming shortened V by 2 bases and J by 2 bases, and 7 bases separated the two germline ends. The CDR3 consists of 13 residues. CDR3 loop: CAWSFRGNQPQHF. The CDR3 coding sequence is TGTGCCTGGAGTTTCCGGGGCAATCAGCCCCAGCATTTT.

The count of this clone is one. This chain uses TRBV19 with TRBJ1-2, with D tentatively TRBD1 (5 bases). The CDR3 has 14 amino acids. The germline V and J ends were trimmed by 5 bases and 5 bases, with 15 bases remaining between them. From germline, CDR1 is LNHDA and CDR2 SQIVND (reference sequence). This CDR3 reads CASSFRQLGYGYTF. CDR3 in DNA: TGTGCCAGTAGTTTTCGACAGCTAGGATATGGCTACACCTTC. Full variable domain (outside the CDR3, taken from reference TRBV19 and TRBJ1-2): DGGITQSPKYLFRKEGQNVTLSCEQNLNHDAMYWYRQDPGQGLRLIYYSQIVNDFQKGDIAEGYSVSREKKESFPLTVTSAQKNPTAFYLCASSFRQLGYGYTFGSGTRLTVV.

V gene TRBV6-4 combines with J gene TRBJ1-2; weak D call: TRBD1 (6 bases). V was shortened by 3 bases and J by 4 bases, with 12 bases between the two germline ends. Per germline, CDR1 MRHNA and CDR2 SNTAGT. This CDR3 region has 14 residues. CDR3 residues: CASSEGTRGYGYTF. CDR3 sequence (DNA): TGTGCCAGCAGTGAAGGGACACGAGGCTATGGCTACACCTTC.

The chain is built from TRBV5-4 and TRBJ1-1; TRBD1 matches 7 bases. The CDR3 spans 14 residues. Germline trimming cut 7 bases from V and 1 base from J; bases unmatched to any gene: 7. CDR1 is SGHNT and CDR2 is YYREEE in the germline V gene (reference sequence). The CDR3: CASGKQGQNTEAFF. CDR3 nucleotide sequence: TGTGCCAGCGGTAAACAGGGGCAGAACACTGAAGCTTTCTTT.

This chain links TRBV5-4 with TRBJ1-4; maybe TRBD1 (5 bases). The CDR3 covers 15 residues. Germline CDR1 is SGHNT and CDR2 is YYREEE (reference sequence). The V gene lost 3 bases and the J gene lost 4 bases, with 13 bases spanning the gap. As DNA, the CDR3 is TGTGCCAGCAGCTCTCCTGGAAGGGGTAATGAAAAACTGTTTTTT. Residues: CASSSPGRGNEKLFF.

This rearrangement joins TRBV5-1 to TRBJ2-2, with D tentatively TRBD1 (6 bases). The length of the CDR3 is 16 residues. Germline-derived CDR1 and CDR2 are SGHRS and YFSETQ. Trimming cost V 4 bases and J 3 bases, with 16 bases left between them. CDR3 nucleotide sequence: TGCGCCAGCAGCGAAACTACAGGGTTCTACACCGGGGAGCTGTTTTTT. Protein product: CASSETTGFYTGELFF.

The chain uses TRBV11-3 and TRBJ2-7, with 7 bases fitting TRBD1. The junction had 7 bases not matched to a gene; V was cut back by 8 bases and J by 0 bases. Germline V gene lookup returns CDR1 SGHNT and CDR2 YENEEA. There are 14 residues in the CDR3. CDR3 sequence (DNA): TGTGCCAGCTGGAACAGGGGAATCTCCTACGAGCAGTACTTC. It is translated as CASWNRGISYEQYF.

The V call is TRBV19, the J call TRBJ1-2, with 7 bases that match TRBD1. V lost 4 bases to trimming and J lost 8 bases; unmatched junction nucleotides: 7. CDR1 is LNHDA and CDR2 is SQIVND in the germline V gene (reference sequence). The length of the CDR3 is 13 residues. DNA for the CDR3: TGTGCCAGTAGTAGAGGACAGGTGGAGGGCTACACCTTC. Encoded protein: CASSRGQVEGYTF. The whole variable domain, remainder taken from reference TRBV19 and TRBJ1-2, is DGGITQSPKYLFRKEGQNVTLSCEQNLNHDAMYWYRQDPGQGLRLIYYSQIVNDFQKGDIAEGYSVSREKKESFPLTVTSAQKNPTAFYLCASSRGQVEGYTFGSGTRLTVV.

The V and J genes are TRBV18 and TRBJ2-1; D ambiguous. Per the germline V gene, CDR1 is KGHSH and CDR2 is LQKENI. The CDR3 spans 11 residues. Trimming stripped 2 bases from V and 11 bases from J, with 7 bases between. The CDR3 bases are TGTGCCAGCTCACCAGGAGAAAAGCAGTTCTTC. As protein: CASSPGEKQFF.

The rearrangement links TRBV28 to TRBJ1-1; 7 bases line up with TRBD1. With 5 bases clipped from V and 0 bases from J, the junction kept 6 bases outside the gene matches. CDR3 length: 15 amino acids. Germline CDR1 and CDR2: MDHEN and SYDVKM. CDR3 amino acids: CASSPIGTVNTEAFF. The CDR3 DNA reads as TGTGCCAGCAGTCCCATCGGGACAGTGAACACTGAAGCTTTCTTT.

This clone was counted a few times. This chain joins TRBV19 and TRBJ2-5, with D uncertain. V was pared by 6 bases and J by 2 bases, with 4 bases between. The CDR3 spans 11 residues. Germline V gene sequence: CDR1 LNHDA, CDR2 SQIVND (reference sequence). DNA of the CDR3: TGTGCCAGTAGGGCTCAAGAGACCCAGTACTTC. Amino acid sequence: CASRAQETQYF.

V usage is TRBV7-9 and J usage is TRBJ1-1; 9 bases are a match to TRBD1. The CDR3 loop spans 14 amino acids. Germline CDR1 reads SEHNR; CDR2 reads FQNEAQ (reference sequence). The V gene end was trimmed by 5 bases and the J gene end by 8 bases; junction bases not matched to a gene: 9. CDR3 protein: CASSPTGGAAEAFF. The CDR3 nucleotides read TGTGCCAGCAGCCCTACAGGGGGCGCAGCAGAAGCTTTCTTT.

Only a few counts were recorded for this clone. The V call is TRBV6-6, the J call TRBJ1-2; 10 bases map to TRBD1. The ends lost 4 bases at V and 5 bases at J; junction bases unmatched: 7. The CDR3 runs to 15 residues. CDR1 and CDR2 (germline): MNHNY, SVGAGI (reference sequence). CDR3 nucleotides: TGTGCCAGCAGTTCGGGACAGGGGATGTTGTATGGCTACACCTTC. This encodes CASSSGQGMLYGYTF.

V usage is TRBV7-9 and J usage is TRBJ1-1; a possible D gene is TRBD1 (6 bases). This CDR3 is 15 amino acids long. CDR1 is SEHNR and CDR2 is FQNEAQ in the germline V gene (reference sequence). V lost 5 bases, J lost 1 base, and 14 bases lay in between. CDR3 bases: TGTGCCAGCAGCAATCTCGGACAGAGGAACACTGAAGCTTTCTTT. Its translation is CASSNLGQRNTEAFF.

This clone was observed a single time. The chain is built from TRBV5-1 and TRBJ1-4; D is unclear. Trimming removed 0 bases from V and 4 bases from J, with 16 bases in between. The CDR3 has 17 amino acids. The germline V gene encodes CDR1 SGHRS and CDR2 YFSETQ. CDR3 in amino acids: CASSLDTNTEINEKLFF. The CDR3 DNA sequence: TGCGCCAGCAGCTTGGATACAAACACAGAGATTAATGAAAAACTGTTTTTT.

This chain joins TRBV3-1 (or the pseudogene TRBV3-2) and TRBJ2-5; 9 bases agree with TRBD2. V shed 3 bases, J shed 3 bases, and the junction held 11 bases outside the gene matches. The V gene's germline CDR1 is LGHDT and CDR2 YNNKEL (reference sequence). This CDR3 is built from 17 residues. In DNA form, the CDR3 reads TGTGCCAGCAGCCATTCCCTAGCGGGATCGGTAAAAGAGACCCAGTACTTC. Protein sequence: CASSHSLAGSVKETQYF.

V is TRBV4-3 and J is TRBJ1-2, with TRBD1 matching 8 bases. The V and J ends lost 4 bases and 2 bases, in that order; junction bases with no gene match: 3. The V gene's germline CDR1 is LGHNA and CDR2 YSLEER. The CDR3 has 14 residues. The CDR3 sequence is CASSPGTGNYGYTF. CDR3 DNA sequence: TGCGCCAGCAGCCCTGGGACAGGCAACTATGGCTACACCTTC.

The V call is TRBV4-1, the J call TRBJ2-7, with D hard to call. CDR3 size: 14 residues. With 1 base removed from V and 0 bases from J, the gap between germline ends came to 7 bases. The germline CDR1 and CDR2 sequences are MGHRA and YSYEKL. The CDR3 spells CASSQVSASYEQYF. The CDR3 DNA sequence: TGCGCCAGCAGCCAAGTAAGCGCCTCCTACGAGCAGTACTTC.

V is TRBV21-1 and J is TRBJ1-2. TRBV21-1 is described as a pseudogene. This CDR3 has 14 amino acids. CDR3 sequence reads: CASSKVGDLYGYTF. The CDR3 DNA reads as TGTGCCAGCAGCAAAGTTGGAGACCTCTATGGCTACACCTTC.

The chain links TRBV30 to TRBJ1-6; 7 bases are a match to TRBD1. The CDR3 extends over 15 amino acids. Germline CDR1 GTSNPN, CDR2 SVGIG (reference sequence). Germline trimming cut 0 bases from V and 7 bases from J; bases unmatched to any gene: 6. CDR3 DNA: TGTGCCTGGAGTGTACTGGGGACAGAGAATTCACCCCTCCACTTT. Translation: CAWSVLGTENSPLHF.

This chain uses TRBV5-1 with TRBJ2-3; D might be TRBD2 (6 bases). The V gene lost 7 bases and the J gene lost 4 bases, with 19 bases spanning the gap. Per the germline V gene, CDR1 is SGHRS and CDR2 is YFSETQ. This CDR3 has 15 amino acids. The CDR3, as DNA: TGCGCCAGCCAGATGAGCGGGTTAGGGGCAGATACGCAGTATTTT. Protein product: CASQMSGLGADTQYF.

The gene calls are TRBV7-6 and TRBJ1-6; D perhaps matches TRBD1 (6 bases). The CDR3 spans 15 residues. Trimming stripped 5 bases from V and 6 bases from J, with 14 bases between. The germline CDR1 and CDR2 sequences are SGHVS and FNYEAQ. CDR3 loop: CASSQTQGSNSPLHF. The CDR3 bases are TGTGCCAGCAGCCAAACACAGGGTTCTAATTCACCCCTCCACTTT.

The chain recombines TRBV28 with TRBJ2-1; D may be TRBD2 (6 bases). This CDR3 comprises 16 residues. V dropped 8 bases and J dropped 0 bases, with 17 bases sitting between them. Germline values: CDR1 MDHEN, CDR2 SYDVKM. The CDR3 DNA reads as TGTGCCAGCCTCCCCCCTCGGGGGTTCTCCTACAATGAGCAGTTCTTC. Its translation is CASLPPRGFSYNEQFF.

The chain is built from TRBV6-2 or TRBV6-3 and TRBJ2-3, with D uncertain. Trimming cost V 4 bases and J 2 bases, with 10 bases left between them. Germline-derived CDR1 and CDR2 are MNHEY and SVGEGT. The CDR3 has 14 amino acids. CDR3 coding DNA: TGTGCCAGCAGTTTTGGCAGGAACACAGATACGCAGTATTTT. Amino acid sequence: CASSFGRNTDTQYF.

This sequence joins TRBV27 and TRBJ1-4, with a tentative D call TRBD1 (5 bases). In germline, CDR1 is MNHEY, CDR2 SMNVEV (reference sequence). V was clipped by 5 bases and J by 3 bases, with 13 bases between them. The CDR3 consists of 15 residues. Written as DNA, the CDR3 is TGTGCCAGCAGTCCCCGGGGGATGGCTAATGAAAAACTGTTTTTT. Translating it yields CASSPRGMANEKLFF.

The chain links TRBV3-1 (or the pseudogene TRBV3-2) to TRBJ1-5, with 7 bases identical to TRBD1. V was clipped by 0 bases and J by 4 bases; unmatched bases: 0. The length of the CDR3 is 14 residues. Germline assignment: CDR1 LGHDT and CDR2 YNNKEL (reference sequence). Written as DNA, the CDR3 is TGTGCCAGCAGCCAAGACAGGGGGAATCAGCCCCAGCATTTT. It yields the protein CASSQDRGNQPQHF.

This clone turned up a few times. The rearrangement joins TRBV12-3 or TRBV12-4 to TRBJ2-1; TRBD2 might be the D (6 bases). The CDR3 runs to 13 residues. Trimming cost V 5 bases and J 11 bases, with 16 bases left between them. The CDR3 nucleotides read TGTGCCAGCAGTGAGGGGACTGTCGCTCAGCAGTTCTTC. Encoded protein: CASSEGTVAQQFF.

The chain links TRBV16 to TRBJ2-1, with 12 bases that match TRBD2. This CDR3 is 15 amino acids long. The germline gives CDR1 KGHSY, CDR2 FQNENV. V gave up 2 bases and J gave up 6 bases; unmatched junction bases: 2. The CDR3 sequence: CASSQELAGGNEQFF. The CDR3 nucleotides read TGTGCCAGCAGCCAAGAACTAGCGGGGGGCAATGAGCAGTTCTTC.